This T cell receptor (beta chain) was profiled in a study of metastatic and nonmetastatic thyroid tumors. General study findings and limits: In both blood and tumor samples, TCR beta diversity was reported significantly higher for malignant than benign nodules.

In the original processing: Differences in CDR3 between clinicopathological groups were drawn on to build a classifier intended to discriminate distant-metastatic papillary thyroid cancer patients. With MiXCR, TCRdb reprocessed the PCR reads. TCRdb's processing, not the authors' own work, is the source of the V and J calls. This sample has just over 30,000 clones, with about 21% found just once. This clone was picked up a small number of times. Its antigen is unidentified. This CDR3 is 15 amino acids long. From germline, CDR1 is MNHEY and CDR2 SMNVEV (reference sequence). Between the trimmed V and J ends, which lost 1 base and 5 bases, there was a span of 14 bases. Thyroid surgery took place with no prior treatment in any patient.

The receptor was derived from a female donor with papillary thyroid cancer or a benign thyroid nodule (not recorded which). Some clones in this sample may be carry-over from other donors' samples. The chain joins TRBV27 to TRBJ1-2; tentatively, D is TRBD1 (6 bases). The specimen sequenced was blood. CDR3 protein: CASSLYGGAEYGYTF. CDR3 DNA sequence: TGTGCCAGCAGTTTATACGGGGGCGCAGAATATGGCTACACCTTC.